This T cell receptor (beta chain) is from a study of glioma-infiltrating T cells after dendritic cell vaccination. Overall study context: Monocyte-derived dendritic cells, cultured seven days with IL-4 and GM-CSF, were pulsed with autologous tumor lysate.

TCRdb's table, derived via immunoSEQ multiplex PCR, lists solely in-frame clones and lacks some. Of approximately 50,000 clones in the sample, approximately 89% were seen once. Time point reported: after dendritic cell vaccination, including at tumor progression/relapse. None of the glioblastoma patients had an isocitrate dehydrogenase mutation. Note on this clone: The antigen remains unidentified.

Findings of the study overall: Longer survival after dendritic cell vaccination followed higher pretreatment TIL content. No direct clonality-survival link was found; a diverse polyclonal response may matter.

J was trimmed by 6 bases and V by 3 bases; bases with no gene match: 6. CDR1 is MDHEN, CDR2 SYDVKM, per germline. CDR3 length: 14 amino acids. The receptor was derived from a human donor with glioblastoma. The input for sequencing was blood, taken after dendritic cell vaccination. The chain has TRBV28 and TRBJ1-2, with 8 positions matching TRBD1. The chain's CDR3 is CASSFRAGGNGYTF. Written as DNA, the CDR3 is TGTGCCAGCAGTTTCAGGGCAGGGGGCAATGGCTACACCTTC.